These T cell receptor beta chains were read from a single sample in a study of OX40 agonist ivuxolimab in advanced cancers. Profiled with immunoSEQ multiplex PCR; TCRdb holds only in-frame clones, not every one. This sample yields fewer than 80,000 clones, of which around four fifths are seen a single time; around 6.4% belongs to the top ten. The material sequenced was CD4+ or CD8+ T cells sorted from blood, taken in a trial of the OX40 agonist ivuxolimab. These receptors all come from an adult with an advanced solid tumor such as melanoma, head and neck, liver or kidney cancer. Each CDR3 is given with its conserved first and last residue. Each record gives: D gene, clone size, V gene, J gene, CDR3 protein, CDR3 DNA. The D gene is left open where the match is weak. A clone size is listed for some rows: how often the clone was seen (once, few, many), or a class if it is expanded.

d_gene: .
abundance: once
v_gene: TRBV2
j_gene: TRBJ2-4
CDR3aa: CASLLTSVAKNIQYF
CDR3nt: TGTGCCAGCCTATTGACTTCTGTAGCCAAAAACATTCAGTACTTC

d_gene: .
abundance: .
v_gene: TRBV6-1
j_gene: TRBJ1-5
CDR3aa: CASSDFGEWNQPQHF
CDR3nt: TGTGCCAGCAGTGATTTTGGGGAATGGAATCAGCCCCAGCATTTT

d_gene: .
abundance: once
v_gene: TRBV9
j_gene: TRBJ1-4
CDR3aa: CASSEGFDATNEKLFF
CDR3nt: TGTGCCAGCAGCGAGGGATTCGATGCAACTAATGAAAAACTGTTTTTT

d_gene: .
abundance: .
v_gene: TRBV29-1
j_gene: TRBJ1-1
CDR3aa: CSVEWEREVNTEAFF
CDR3nt: TGCAGCGTTGAATGGGAGAGGGAAGTGAACACTGAAGCTTTCTTT

d_gene: TRBD1
abundance: .
v_gene: TRBV4-1
j_gene: TRBJ1-4
CDR3aa: CASSRFGSGTVGEKLFF
CDR3nt: TGCGCCAGCAGCCGCTTTGGTTCCGGGACAGTAGGAGAAAAACTGTTTTTT

d_gene: TRBD1
abundance: .
v_gene: TRBV4-1
j_gene: TRBJ1-5
CDR3aa: CASSPRGTGNQPQHF
CDR3nt: TGCGCCAGCAGTCCCAGGGGGACGGGGAATCAGCCCCAGCATTTT

d_gene: TRBD1
abundance: .
v_gene: TRBV19
j_gene: TRBJ1-5
CDR3aa: CASSIVLLTGVQHQPQHF
CDR3nt: TGTGCCAGTAGTATAGTCCTCCTGACAGGGGTGCAGCATCAGCCCCAGCATTTT

d_gene: .
abundance: .
v_gene: TRBV5-6
j_gene: TRBJ1-5
CDR3aa: CASSLGGGNQPQHF
CDR3nt: TGTGCCAGCAGCTTGGGGGGGGGCAATCAGCCCCAGCATTTT

d_gene: .
abundance: .
v_gene: TRBV6-4
j_gene: TRBJ1-2
CDR3aa: CASIPVAYGYTF
CDR3nt: TGTGCCAGCATCCCGGTGGCCTATGGCTACACCTTC

d_gene: TRBD1
abundance: few
v_gene: TRBV28
j_gene: TRBJ1-2
CDR3aa: CATMLTGNYGYTF
CDR3nt: TGTGCCACCATGCTGACAGGGAACTATGGCTACACCTTC